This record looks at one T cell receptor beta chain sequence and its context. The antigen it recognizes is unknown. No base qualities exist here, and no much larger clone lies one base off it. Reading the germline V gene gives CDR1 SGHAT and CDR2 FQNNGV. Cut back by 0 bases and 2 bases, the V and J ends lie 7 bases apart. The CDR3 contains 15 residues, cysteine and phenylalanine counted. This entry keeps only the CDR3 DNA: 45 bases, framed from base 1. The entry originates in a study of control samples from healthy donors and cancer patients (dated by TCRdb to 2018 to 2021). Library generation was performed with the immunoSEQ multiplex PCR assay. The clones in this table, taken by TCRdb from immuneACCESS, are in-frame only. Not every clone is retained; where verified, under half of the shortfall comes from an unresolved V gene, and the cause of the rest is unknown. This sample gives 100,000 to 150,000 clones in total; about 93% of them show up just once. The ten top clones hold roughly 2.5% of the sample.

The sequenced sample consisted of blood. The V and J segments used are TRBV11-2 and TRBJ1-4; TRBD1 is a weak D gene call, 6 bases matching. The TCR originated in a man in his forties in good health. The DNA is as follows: TGTGCCAGCAGCTTAGAGCAGGGGACTAATGAAAAACTGTTTTTT. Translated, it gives CASSLEQGTNEKLFF. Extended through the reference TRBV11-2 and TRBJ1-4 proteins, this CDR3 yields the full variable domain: EAGVAQSPRYKIIEKRQSVAFWCNPISGHATLYWYQQILGQGPKLLIQFQNNGVVDDSQLPKDRFSAERLKGVDSTLKIQPAKLEDSAVYLCASSLEQGTNEKLFFGSGTQLSVL.